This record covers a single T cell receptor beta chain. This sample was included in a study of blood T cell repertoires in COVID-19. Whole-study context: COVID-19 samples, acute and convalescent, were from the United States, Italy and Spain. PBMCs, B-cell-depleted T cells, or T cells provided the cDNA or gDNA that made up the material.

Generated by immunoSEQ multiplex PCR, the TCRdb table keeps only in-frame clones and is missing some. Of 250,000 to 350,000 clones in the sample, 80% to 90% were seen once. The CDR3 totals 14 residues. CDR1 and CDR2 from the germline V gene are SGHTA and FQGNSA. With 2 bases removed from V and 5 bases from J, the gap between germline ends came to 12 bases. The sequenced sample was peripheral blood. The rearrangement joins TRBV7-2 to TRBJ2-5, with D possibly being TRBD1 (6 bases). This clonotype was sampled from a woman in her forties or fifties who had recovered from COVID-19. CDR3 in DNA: TGTGCCAGCAGCTTATCACAGGGATGGGAGACCCAGTACTTC. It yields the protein CASSLSQGWETQYF.